Shown below are 28 T cell receptor beta chains from a single sample sequenced in a study of cytomegalovirus exposure and HLA in healthy donors. The PCR had 60 Vbeta and 13 Jbeta primers. The method was immunoSEQ multiplex PCR; TCRdb's version includes in-frame clones alone and lacks a portion of them. Among roughly 93,000 clones, around 80% were seen once, and the ten largest hold about 7.3%. Sequencing used PBMCs. These TCRs come from a man in his thirties or forties in good health and CMV-seronegative.

J is TRBJ1-1 and V is TRBV28, with TRBD1 as a possible D gene (6 bases). The CDR3 has 15 residues. V was cut by 2 bases and J by 4 bases, with 14 bases left in between. Germline V gives CDR1 MDHEN, CDR2 SYDVKM. This CDR3 is CASSLVGGGGTEAFF. CDR3 nucleotides: TGTGCCAGCAGTTTAGTTGGGGGAGGGGGCACTGAAGCTTTCTTT.

The chain combines TRBV5-1 with TRBJ2-2; D perhaps matches TRBD2 (6 bases). The germline gives CDR1 SGHRS, CDR2 YFSETQ. The V end was cut by 4 bases, the J end by 7 bases, with 11 bases between. CDR3 length: 13 residues. CDR3 residues: CASSRTSFGELFF. CDR3 bases: TGCGCCAGCAGCAGAACTAGCTTCGGGGAGCTGTTTTTT.

There are a few counts of this clone. The chain carries TRBV10-3 and TRBJ1-5, with D possibly matching TRBD1 (6 bases). The CDR3 is 16 residues long. The germline gives CDR1 ENHRY, CDR2 SYGVKD. Trimming pared 4 bases from V and 0 bases from J, leaving 13 bases between. The CDR3 bases are TGTGCCATCAGTGCAGGGGCCACCCTTAGCAATCAGCCCCAGCATTTT. Amino acid sequence: CAISAGATLSNQPQHF.

Comments on this clone: Additional DNA sequences in this sample encode the identical CDR3. The gene calls are TRBV2 and TRBJ1-1; unclear D gene. Trimming cost V 4 bases and J 5 bases, with 11 bases left between them. This CDR3 region has 13 residues. Looked up from germline, CDR1 is SNHLY and CDR2 is FYNNEI. The CDR3 DNA is TGTGCCAGCAGTGTTATATCGGGGACTGAAGCTTTCTTT. Amino acids: CASSVISGTEAFF.

The V and J genes are TRBV25-1 and TRBJ1-1; 8 nucleotides align to TRBD1. The CDR3 has 15 residues. V lost 5 bases to trimming and J lost 6 bases; unmatched junction nucleotides: 11. Per the germline V gene, CDR1 is MGHDK and CDR2 is SYGVNS. The CDR3 DNA is TGTGCCAGCAGTCCCGCCGGGACAGGAACCGCTGAAGCTTTCTTT. Translated: CASSPAGTGTAEAFF.

The rearrangement links TRBV4-1 to TRBJ1-1, with unresolved D. CDR3 length: 12 residues. With 0 bases removed from V and 7 bases from J, the gap between germline ends came to 6 bases. From germline, CDR1 is MGHRA and CDR2 YSYEKL. The CDR3 loop reads CASSQDASEAFF. The CDR3 DNA reads TGCGCCAGCAGCCAAGATGCCAGTGAAGCTTTCTTT.

The chain recombines TRBV7-3 with TRBJ2-2; 7 bases map to TRBD2. V was clipped by 3 bases and J by 5 bases; unmatched bases: 6. Germline assignment: CDR1 SGHTA and CDR2 FQGTGA. The CDR3 has 15 residues. The CDR3 region has the DNA TGTGCCAGCAGCTTGGGGGGGATGAGAACCGGGGAGCTGTTTTTT. This encodes CASSLGGMRTGELFF. The full variable domain, in which reference TRBV7-3 and TRBJ2-2 provide the parts outside the CDR3, is GAGVSQTPSNKVTEKGKYVELRCDPISGHTALYWYRQSLGQGPEFLIYFQGTGAADDSGLPNDRFFAVRPEGSVSTLKIQRTERGDSAVYLCASSLGGMRTGELFFGEGSRLTVL.

This clone was seen more than once but under ten times. J is TRBJ1-5 and V is TRBV4-2; the match to TRBD1 covers 9 bases. Germline values: CDR1 LGHNA, CDR2 YNFKEQ. V was clipped by 4 bases and J by 6 bases; unmatched bases: 7. The CDR3 is made up of 15 amino acids. For the CDR3, the DNA is TGTGCCAGCAGCCCTCGGACAGGGGAGGGTCAGCCCCAGCATTTT. This encodes CASSPRTGEGQPQHF.

The CDR3 here is CASSEADRISNTEAFF. CDR3 DNA: TGTGCCAGCAGTGAGGCGGACAGAATATCGAACACTGAAGCTTTCTTT. The chain links TRBV6-1 to TRBJ1-1; D perhaps matches TRBD1 (6 bases). CDR3 length: 16 amino acids. Germline V gives CDR1 MNHNS, CDR2 SASEGT. The V and J ends lost 3 bases and 1 base respectively, with 15 bases between them.

The J gene is TRBJ2-3, the V gene TRBV7-2; the D gene is possibly TRBD2 (6 bases). CDR1 SGHTA and CDR2 FQGNSA come from the germline V gene. V lost 0 bases and J 9 bases, leaving 10 bases between the germline ends. This CDR3 region has 13 residues. The CDR3 protein is CASSLAGGGTQYF. The DNA of the CDR3 is TGTGCCAGCAGCTTAGCCGGGGGAGGCACGCAGTATTTT.

This clone was observed a single time. The chain joins TRBV6-6 to TRBJ1-2; tentative D call: TRBD1 (5 bases). V was cut by 5 bases and J by 3 bases, with 10 bases left in between. The CDR3 is 13 residues long. Germline V CDR1 and CDR2: MNHNY, SVGAGI (reference sequence). The CDR3 region is CASSQGLDYGYTF. The CDR3 nucleotides are TGTGCCAGCAGTCAGGGACTGGACTATGGCTACACCTTC.

This sequence joins TRBV28 and TRBJ2-7, with 9 bases identical to TRBD2. Germline assignment: CDR1 MDHEN and CDR2 SYDVKM. Trimming cost V 7 bases and J 0 bases; bases outside gene matches: 4. The CDR3 is 14 amino acids. For the CDR3, the DNA is TGTGCCAGCAATGCGGGAGGGCCCTCCTACGAGCAGTACTTC. This codes for CASNAGGPSYEQYF.

J is TRBJ2-5 and V is TRBV7-9, with 9 positions matching TRBD2. Germline assignment: CDR1 SEHNR and CDR2 FQNEAQ (reference sequence). This CDR3 region has 15 residues. The V gene end was trimmed by 5 bases and the J gene end by 5 bases; junction bases not matched to a gene: 9. In nucleotides, the CDR3 is TGTGCCAGCAGCCCCCGAGCGGGAGGAAGGGAGACCCAGTACTTC. Translation: CASSPRAGGRETQYF.

The gene calls are TRBV19 and TRBJ1-1; TRBD1 aligns across 7 bases. In germline, CDR1 is LNHDA, CDR2 SQIVND (reference sequence). The V gene end was trimmed by 4 bases and the J gene end by 1 base; junction bases not matched to a gene: 6. The CDR3 totals 15 residues. The CDR3 spells CASSTTWTGNTEAFF. The CDR3, as DNA: TGTGCCAGTAGTACCACTTGGACAGGGAACACTGAAGCTTTCTTT.

The chain employs TRBV30 and TRBJ2-7; tentative D call: TRBD1 (6 bases). Trimming pared 4 bases from V and 2 bases from J, leaving 9 bases between. Germline CDR1 is GTSNPN and CDR2 is SVGIG (reference sequence). The CDR3 sequence is 12 residues long. The CDR3 sequence: CAWIPGAYEQYF. Written as DNA, the CDR3 is TGTGCCTGGATCCCAGGGGCCTACGAGCAGTACTTC.

This clone was seen a few times. The CDR3 DNA follows: TGTGCCTGGAGAGAGCGGGAGACCCCCCCTTGGCAGTTCTTC. This encodes CAWRERETPPWQFF. The chain combines TRBV30 with TRBJ2-1; 8 nucleotides match TRBD2. Germline loops: CDR1 GTSNPN, CDR2 SVGIG (reference sequence). The ends lost 3 bases at V and 12 bases at J; junction bases unmatched: 13. CDR3 size: 14 residues. Variable domain in full (rest from reference TRBV30 and TRBJ2-1): SQTIHQWPATLVQPVGSPLSLECTVEGTSNPNLYWYRQAAGRGLQLLFYSVGIGQISSEVPQNLSASRPQDRQFILSSKKLLLSDSGFYLCAWRERETPPWQFFGPGTRLTVL.

V and J are TRBV28 and TRBJ2-7; possibly TRBD1 for D (6 bases). Germline assignment: CDR1 MDHEN and CDR2 SYDVKM. The CDR3 is 14 residues long. V was clipped by 3 bases and J by 4 bases, with 13 bases between them. The CDR3: CASSFQGLGYEQYF. CDR3 bases: TGTGCCAGCAGTTTTCAGGGGCTCGGGTACGAGCAGTACTTC.

V is TRBV6-5 and J is TRBJ2-7, with 11 bases lining up with TRBD2. The CDR3 is 15 amino acids. Germline-derived CDR1 and CDR2 are MNHEY and SVGAGI. After removal of 6 bases from V and 0 bases from J, the junction contained 4 bases not matched to a gene. The CDR3: CASRLTSGGSYEQYF. The CDR3, as DNA: TGTGCCAGCAGACTCACTAGCGGGGGCTCCTACGAGCAGTACTTC.

The table lists this clone with a few counts. The V and J genes are TRBV5-1 and TRBJ2-7, with TRBD1 matching 8 bases. The CDR3 sequence is 18 residues long. Germline CDR1 is SGHRS and CDR2 is YFSETQ. Trimming at V came to 4 bases and at J to 1 base, leaving 16 bases not matched to a gene. The CDR3 nucleotides read TGCGCCAGCAGCCCTATCCCGCCAAGGACAGGGCTTTCCTACGAGCAGTACTTC. Its translation is CASSPIPPRTGLSYEQYF. Full variable domain (outside the CDR3, taken from reference TRBV5-1 and TRBJ2-7): KAGVTQTPRYLIKTRGQQVTLSCSPISGHRSVSWYQQTPGQGLQFLFEYFSETQRNKGNFPGRFSGRQFSNSRSEMNVSTLELGDSALYLCASSPIPPRTGLSYEQYFGPGTRLTVT.

The rearrangement links TRBV7-2 to TRBJ1-2; TRBD1 might be the D (6 bases). Deletions cut 5 bases from V and 1 base from J, with 11 bases between. Per germline, CDR1 SGHTA and CDR2 FQGNSA. The CDR3 has 14 amino acids. The CDR3 reads CASSPDRFNYGYTF. The DNA for the CDR3 is TGTGCCAGCAGCCCCGACAGGTTTAACTATGGCTACACCTTC.

The chain links TRBV5-1 to TRBJ1-1; D not resolved. Trimming pared 4 bases from V and 1 base from J, leaving 11 bases between. This CDR3 spans 14 amino acids. The V gene's germline CDR1 is SGHRS and CDR2 YFSETQ. The CDR3 spells CASSSGSSNTEAFF. In DNA form, the CDR3 reads TGCGCCAGCAGCAGCGGCTCCTCGAACACTGAAGCTTTCTTT.

The chain uses TRBV19 and TRBJ1-5, with TRBD1 identical over 8 bases. The CDR3 runs to 16 residues. Germline V gives CDR1 LNHDA, CDR2 SQIVND (reference sequence). With 7 bases clipped from V and 5 bases from J, the junction kept 13 bases outside the gene matches. As DNA, the CDR3 is TGTGCCAGTAACGGGGCTCGGACAGGGAAGGATCAGCCCCAGCATTTT. This encodes CASNGARTGKDQPQHF.

This chain links TRBV6-1 with TRBJ2-7, with TRBD2 as a possible D gene (5 bases). CDR3 length: 14 amino acids. With 1 base removed from V and 2 bases from J, the gap between germline ends came to 9 bases. Germline V gene data show CDR1 as MNHNS and CDR2 as SASEGT. The CDR3 here is CASSEGWEPYEQYF. The DNA of the CDR3 is TGTGCCAGCAGTGAAGGATGGGAGCCCTACGAGCAGTACTTC.

This chain joins TRBV10-3 and TRBJ1-2; 10 bases map to TRBD1. The J segment lost 8 bases and the V segment lost 6 bases, leaving 9 bases of the junction unmatched. The CDR3 extends over 14 amino acids. Germline CDR1 ENHRY, CDR2 SYGVKD. The CDR3 nucleotides are TGTGCCATCAGACAACCGGGACAGGGGAGCGGCTACACCTTC. The encoded protein is CAIRQPGQGSGYTF.

This clone has only one observation. J is TRBJ2-7 and V is TRBV2; TRBD1 aligns across 7 bases. Germline CDR1 reads SNHLY; CDR2 reads FYNNEI. The CDR3 runs to 13 residues. V was clipped by 6 bases and J by 5 bases; unmatched bases: 7. The DNA for the CDR3 is TGTGCCAGCAGGGTAGGACAGGAGGACGAGCAGTACTTC. Translation gives CASRVGQEDEQYF.

This chain uses TRBV9 with TRBJ2-2; the match to TRBD2 covers 11 bases. The CDR3 has 17 residues. Looked up from germline, CDR1 is SGDLS and CDR2 is YYNGEE. With V trimmed by 4 bases and J by 5 bases, 10 bases remained unmatched. The CDR3 loop reads CASSPHSGGGGTGELFF. CDR3 DNA sequence: TGTGCCAGCAGCCCTCATAGCGGGGGGGGAGGAACCGGGGAGCTGTTTTTT.

The V gene is TRBV18, the J gene TRBJ2-5; D is perhaps TRBD2 (5 bases). Trimming removed 8 bases from V and 2 bases from J, with 15 bases in between. Germline-derived CDR1 and CDR2 are KGHSH and LQKENI. CDR3 length: 14 amino acids. The CDR3 sequence: CASASPGLQETQYF. The CDR3 DNA reads as TGTGCCAGCGCCAGTCCAGGACTGCAAGAGACCCAGTACTTC.

This rearrangement joins TRBV10-2 to TRBJ2-7, with D unclear. CDR3 length equals 13 residues. V was shortened by 4 bases and J by 0 bases, with 7 bases between the two germline ends. CDR1 is WSHSY and CDR2 is SAAADI in the germline V gene. CDR3 DNA: TGCGCCAGCAGTGGAGGCTCCTCCTACGAGCAGTACTTC. Translated, it gives CASSGGSSYEQYF.